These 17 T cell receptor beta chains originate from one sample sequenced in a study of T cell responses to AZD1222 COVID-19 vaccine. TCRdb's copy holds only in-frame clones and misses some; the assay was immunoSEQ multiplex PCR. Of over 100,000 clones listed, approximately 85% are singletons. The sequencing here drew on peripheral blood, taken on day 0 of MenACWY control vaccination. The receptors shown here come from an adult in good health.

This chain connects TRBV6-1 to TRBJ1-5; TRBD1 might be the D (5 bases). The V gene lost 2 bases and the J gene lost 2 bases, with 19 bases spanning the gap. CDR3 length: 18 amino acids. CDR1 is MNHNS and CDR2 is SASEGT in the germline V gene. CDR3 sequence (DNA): TGTGCCAGCAGTGAAACTCGACTACTGGGGCTGGGCAATCAGCCCCAGCATTTT. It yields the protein CASSETRLLGLGNQPQHF.

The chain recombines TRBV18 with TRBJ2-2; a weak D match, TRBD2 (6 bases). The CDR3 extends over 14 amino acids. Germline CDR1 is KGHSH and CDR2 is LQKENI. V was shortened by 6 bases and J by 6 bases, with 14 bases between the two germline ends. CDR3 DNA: TGTGCCAGCTCCGAGGGGAGGAATGCCGGGGAGCTGTTTTTT. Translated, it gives CASSEGRNAGELFF.

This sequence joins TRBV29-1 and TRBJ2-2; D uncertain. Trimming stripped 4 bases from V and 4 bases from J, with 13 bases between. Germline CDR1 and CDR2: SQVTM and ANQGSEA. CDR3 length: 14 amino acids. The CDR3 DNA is TGCAGCGTTGTACTTCGACCTAGCACCGGGGAGCTGTTTTTT. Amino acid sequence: CSVVLRPSTGELFF.

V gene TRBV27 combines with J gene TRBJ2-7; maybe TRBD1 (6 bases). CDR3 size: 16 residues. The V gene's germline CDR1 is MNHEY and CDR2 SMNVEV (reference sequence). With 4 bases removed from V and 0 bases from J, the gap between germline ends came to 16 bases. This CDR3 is CASSSGLVGASYEQYF. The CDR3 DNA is TGTGCCAGCAGTTCCGGCTTGGTGGGGGCCTCCTACGAGCAGTACTTC.

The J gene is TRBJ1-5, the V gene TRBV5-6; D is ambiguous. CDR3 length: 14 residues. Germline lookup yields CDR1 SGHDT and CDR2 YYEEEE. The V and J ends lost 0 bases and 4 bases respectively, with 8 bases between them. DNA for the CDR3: TGTGCCAGCAGCTTGGGATTCAATAATCAGCCCCAGCATTTT. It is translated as CASSLGFNNQPQHF.

As DNA, the CDR3 is TGTGCCAGCAGCCAAGATTGGGGACAGGGAACCTATAATTCACCCCTCCACTTT. Translating it yields CASSQDWGQGTYNSPLHF. The chain couples TRBV3-1 (or the pseudogene TRBV3-2) to TRBJ1-6, with 9 bases matching TRBD1. This CDR3 contains 18 residues. Germline CDR1 LGHDT, CDR2 YNNKEL (reference sequence). With V trimmed by 0 bases and J by 2 bases, 5 bases remained unmatched.

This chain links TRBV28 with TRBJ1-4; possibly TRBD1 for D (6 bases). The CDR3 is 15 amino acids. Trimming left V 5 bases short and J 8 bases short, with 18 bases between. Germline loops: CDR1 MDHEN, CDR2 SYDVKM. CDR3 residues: CASSREGVIREKLFF. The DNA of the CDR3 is TGTGCCAGCAGTCGTGAGGGGGTGATACGAGAAAAACTGTTTTTT.

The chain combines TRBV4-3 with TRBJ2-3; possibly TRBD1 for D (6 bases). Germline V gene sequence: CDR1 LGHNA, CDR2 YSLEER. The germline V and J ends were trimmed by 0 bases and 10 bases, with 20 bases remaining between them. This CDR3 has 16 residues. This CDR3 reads CASSQELESRGLPQYF. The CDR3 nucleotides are TGCGCCAGCAGCCAAGAGTTGGAAAGCAGGGGCCTTCCGCAGTATTTT.

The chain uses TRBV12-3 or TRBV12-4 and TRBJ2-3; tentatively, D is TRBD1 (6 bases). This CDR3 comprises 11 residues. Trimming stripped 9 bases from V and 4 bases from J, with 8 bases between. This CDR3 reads CASNRADTQYF. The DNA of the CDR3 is TGTGCCAGTAACAGGGCAGATACGCAGTATTTT.

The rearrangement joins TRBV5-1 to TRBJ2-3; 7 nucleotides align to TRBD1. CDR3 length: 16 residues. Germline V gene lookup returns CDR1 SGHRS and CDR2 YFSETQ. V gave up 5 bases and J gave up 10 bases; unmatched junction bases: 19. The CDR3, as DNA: TGCGCCAGCAGGAAACCCGGAACAGGGGATTATTTGGCGCAGTATTTT. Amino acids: CASRKPGTGDYLAQYF.

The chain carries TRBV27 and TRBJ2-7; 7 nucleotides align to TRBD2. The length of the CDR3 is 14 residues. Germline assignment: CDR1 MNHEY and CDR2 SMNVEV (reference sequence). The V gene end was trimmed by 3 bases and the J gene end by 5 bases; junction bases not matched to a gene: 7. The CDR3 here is CASSFSGRNHEQYF. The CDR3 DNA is TGTGCCAGCAGTTTTTCCGGGAGGAACCACGAGCAGTACTTC.

The CDR3 nucleotides are TGCGCCAGCAGCTTGGGGCCCCAAGGTGGGTATAGCAATCAGCCCCAGCATTTT. It codes for CASSLGPQGGYSNQPQHF. The gene calls are TRBV5-1 and TRBJ1-5; D is undetermined. The germline CDR1 and CDR2 sequences are SGHRS and YFSETQ. The CDR3 length is 18 residues. Trimming stripped 0 bases from V and 0 bases from J, with 16 bases between.

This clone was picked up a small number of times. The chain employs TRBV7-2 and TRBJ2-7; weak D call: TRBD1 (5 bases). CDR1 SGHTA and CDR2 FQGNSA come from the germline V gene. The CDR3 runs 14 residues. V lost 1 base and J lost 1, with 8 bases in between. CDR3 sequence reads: CASSLDYRSYEQYF. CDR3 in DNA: TGTGCCAGCAGCTTAGATTACAGGTCCTACGAGCAGTACTTC. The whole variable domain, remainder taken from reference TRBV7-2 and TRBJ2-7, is GAGVSQSPSNKVTEKGKDVELRCDPISGHTALYWYRQSLGQGLEFLIYFQGNSAPDKSGLPSDRFSAERTGGSVSTLTIQRTQQEDSAVYLCASSLDYRSYEQYFGPGTRLTVT.

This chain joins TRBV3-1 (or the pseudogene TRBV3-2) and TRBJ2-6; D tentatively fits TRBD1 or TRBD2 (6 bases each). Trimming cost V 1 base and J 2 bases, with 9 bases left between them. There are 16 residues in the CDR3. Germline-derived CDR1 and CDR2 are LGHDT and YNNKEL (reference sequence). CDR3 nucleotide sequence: TGTGCCAGCAGCCAAGGGGGGGCGACTGGGGCCAACGTCCTGACTTTC. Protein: CASSQGGATGANVLTF.

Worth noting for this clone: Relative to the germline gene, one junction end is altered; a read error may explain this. CDR3 protein: CASSPRDPNPEAFF. As DNA, the CDR3 is TGTGCCAGCAGTCCACGGGACCCAAACCCTGAGGCTTTCTTT. The V and J genes are TRBV6-5 and TRBJ1-1, with D perhaps TRBD1 (5 bases). The CDR3 consists of 14 residues. CDR1 and CDR2 (germline): MNHEY, SVGAGI.

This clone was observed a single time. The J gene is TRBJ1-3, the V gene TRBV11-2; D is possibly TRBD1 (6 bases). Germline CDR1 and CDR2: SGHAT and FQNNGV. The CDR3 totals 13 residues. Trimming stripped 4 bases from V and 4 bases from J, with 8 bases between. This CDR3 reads CASSSGDGNTIYF. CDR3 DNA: TGTGCCAGCAGCTCAGGGGACGGAAACACCATATATTTT. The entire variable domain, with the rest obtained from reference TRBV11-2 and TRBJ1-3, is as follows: EAGVAQSPRYKIIEKRQSVAFWCNPISGHATLYWYQQILGQGPKLLIQFQNNGVVDDSQLPKDRFSAERLKGVDSTLKIQPAKLEDSAVYLCASSSGDGNTIYFGEGSWLTVV.

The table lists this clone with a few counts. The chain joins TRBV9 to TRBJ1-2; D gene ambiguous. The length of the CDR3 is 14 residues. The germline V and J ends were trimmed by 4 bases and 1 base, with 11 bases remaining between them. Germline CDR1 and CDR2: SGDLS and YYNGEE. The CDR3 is CASSPKRGNYGYTF. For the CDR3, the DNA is TGTGCCAGCAGCCCCAAGAGAGGTAACTATGGCTACACCTTC.